The rows below give T cell receptor beta chains drawn from one sample of a study of response to subunit inactivated influenza vaccine. TCRdb re-called the RT-PCR reads through MiXCR, storing one row per CDR3 protein. The top ten hold about 12% of the sample, which has more than 400,000 distinct CDR3 sequences, approximately 6.9% seen once. The sequences come from PBMCs from blood, collected less than 30 months after vaccination. The receptor set was obtained from a man aged 50 to 69 who received an inactivated influenza vaccine. Each CDR3 is given without its conserved first and last residue.

V gene: TRBV6-5; CDR3 length: 10; J gene: TRBJ1-2; CDR3 protein: ASSSPGHGYT
V gene: TRBV19; CDR3 length: 13; J gene: TRBJ2-1; CDR3 protein: ASRGTGADYNEQF
V gene: TRBV6-6; CDR3 length: 9; J gene: TRBJ2-5; CDR3 protein: ASKFGETQY
V gene: TRBV6-1; CDR3 length: 12; J gene: TRBJ1-1; CDR3 protein: ASIREGANTEAF
V gene: TRBV20-1; CDR3 length: 12; J gene: TRBJ2-5; CDR3 protein: SARAWTSVETQY
V gene: TRBV5-1; CDR3 length: 12; J gene: TRBJ2-5; CDR3 protein: ASSLWGTQETQY
V gene: TRBV6-5; CDR3 length: 13; J gene: TRBJ1-6; CDR3 protein: ASSYSGTAGSPLH
V gene: TRBV24-1; CDR3 length: 13; J gene: TRBJ1-5; CDR3 protein: ATSDQVYSNQPQH
V gene: TRBV29-1; CDR3 length: 8; J gene: TRBJ2-3; CDR3 protein: SVHTDTQY
V gene: TRBV9; CDR3 length: 11; J gene: TRBJ1-1; CDR3 protein: ASSVGLKTEAF
V gene: TRBV20-1; CDR3 length: 10; J gene: TRBJ2-5; CDR3 protein: SASGDQETQY
V gene: TRBV28; CDR3 length: 11; J gene: TRBJ2-3; CDR3 protein: ASSRTVGDTQY
V gene: TRBV12-3/TRBV12-4; CDR3 length: 12; J gene: TRBJ2-7; CDR3 protein: ASSRDLSSYEQY
V gene: TRBV10-3; CDR3 length: 15; J gene: TRBJ2-5; CDR3 protein: AISASRASGGQETQY
V gene: TRBV9; CDR3 length: 14; J gene: TRBJ2-7; CDR3 protein: ASSGMRHRPTYEQY
V gene: TRBV4-3; CDR3 length: 11; J gene: TRBJ2-7; CDR3 protein: ASSQEPRREQY
V gene: TRBV20-1; CDR3 length: 13; J gene: TRBJ2-1; CDR3 protein: SAWKTSGTYNEQF
V gene: TRBV4-3; CDR3 length: 13; J gene: TRBJ1-4; CDR3 protein: ASSQAAGGFEKLF
V gene: TRBV5-4; CDR3 length: 12; J gene: TRBJ1-5; CDR3 protein: ASSRGDSNQPQH
V gene: TRBV29-1; CDR3 length: 11; J gene: TRBJ2-1; CDR3 protein: SVQTGSYNEQF
V gene: TRBV11-1; CDR3 length: 16; J gene: TRBJ2-5; CDR3 protein: ASSSLPRGHDIRETQY
V gene: TRBV20-1; CDR3 length: 13; J gene: TRBJ2-7; CDR3 protein: SARETSGLSYEQY
V gene: TRBV5-6; CDR3 length: 14; J gene: TRBJ2-1; CDR3 protein: ASSKQMRGAHNEQF
V gene: TRBV20-1; CDR3 length: 12; J gene: TRBJ2-3; CDR3 protein: SANGRGRTDTQY
V gene: TRBV27; CDR3 length: 13; J gene: TRBJ2-5; CDR3 protein: ASSARVGGRETQY
V gene: TRBV30; CDR3 length: 11; J gene: TRBJ2-7; CDR3 protein: AWSVGQGYEQY
V gene: TRBV7-2; CDR3 length: 12; J gene: TRBJ1-1; CDR3 protein: ASSLGNQGSEAF
V gene: TRBV20-1; CDR3 length: 10; J gene: TRBJ2-7; CDR3 protein: SASSGGGEQY
V gene: TRBV6-2/TRBV6-3; CDR3 length: 9; J gene: TRBJ1-6; CDR3 protein: ASSYGTENH
V gene: TRBV7-2; CDR3 length: 14; J gene: TRBJ2-5; CDR3 protein: ASSLAGLAGDVTQY
V gene: TRBV27; CDR3 length: 11; J gene: TRBJ2-2; CDR3 protein: ASSLTYTGELF
V gene: TRBV7-8; CDR3 length: 11; J gene: TRBJ2-7; CDR3 protein: ASSSRGGYEQY
V gene: TRBV7-8; CDR3 length: 17; J gene: TRBJ2-5; CDR3 protein: ASSLGRLAGVINQETQY
V gene: TRBV20-1; CDR3 length: 14; J gene: TRBJ2-5; CDR3 protein: SARPGAGAIQETQY
V gene: TRBV7-2; CDR3 length: 13; J gene: TRBJ2-2; CDR3 protein: ASSPTGLRTGELF
V gene: TRBV4-3; CDR3 length: 11; J gene: TRBJ1-4; CDR3 protein: ASSLNVGEKLF
V gene: TRBV10-3; CDR3 length: 10; J gene: TRBJ2-2; CDR3 protein: AIRSDTGELF
V gene: TRBV5-1; CDR3 length: 11; J gene: TRBJ2-7; CDR3 protein: ASSTDGTYEQY
V gene: TRBV7-9; CDR3 length: 13; J gene: TRBJ2-2; CDR3 protein: ASSLGDGYTGELF
V gene: TRBV11-2; CDR3 length: 12; J gene: TRBJ2-7; CDR3 protein: ASSSMGGFYEQY
V gene: TRBV4-3; CDR3 length: 13; J gene: TRBJ1-5; CDR3 protein: ASSQDLRGNQPQH
V gene: TRBV18; CDR3 length: 11; J gene: TRBJ2-3; CDR3 protein: ASSPDQGDPPK
V gene: TRBV29-1; CDR3 length: 12; J gene: TRBJ2-3; CDR3 protein: SVDELRSTDTQY
V gene: TRBV28; CDR3 length: 13; J gene: TRBJ2-7; CDR3 protein: ASSKTGTGYYEQY
V gene: TRBV29-1; CDR3 length: 10; J gene: TRBJ1-2; CDR3 protein: SVATGTYGYT
V gene: TRBV7-2; CDR3 length: 10; J gene: TRBJ2-3; CDR3 protein: ASSYTGRRGY
V gene: TRBV19; CDR3 length: 12; J gene: TRBJ1-5; CDR3 protein: ASRETGAVSPQH
V gene: TRBV5-1; CDR3 length: 13; J gene: TRBJ2-3; CDR3 protein: ASSLGTGGTDTQY
V gene: TRBV4-2; CDR3 length: 14; J gene: TRBJ2-2; CDR3 protein: ASSQGQGYGTGELF
V gene: TRBV27; CDR3 length: 14; J gene: TRBJ2-7; CDR3 protein: ASSLGRQGRRYEQY
V gene: TRBV20-1; CDR3 length: 12; J gene: TRBJ2-1; CDR3 protein: SANRQGVLNEQF
V gene: TRBV5-5; CDR3 length: 15; J gene: TRBJ2-2; CDR3 protein: ASSLEPGTETTGELF
V gene: TRBV4-2; CDR3 length: 14; J gene: TRBJ2-1; CDR3 protein: ASSPDRRGHYNEQF
V gene: TRBV6-1; CDR3 length: 12; J gene: TRBJ1-2; CDR3 protein: ASSLGHSNYGYT